This T cell receptor (beta chain) was observed in a study of blood T cells in healthy people across ages. The sample, approximately 10 milliliters of peripheral blood, was drawn from each donor. Per-sample PBMC isolation yielded at least 6 million cells. Each sample yielded at least 6 micrograms of PBMC total RNA. Then a second PCR, running roughly 7 to 11 cycles, was carried out with a sample-barcoded 5' primer and a J-beta primer mix. TCRdb reprocessed the 5' RACE reads via MiXCR and lists one record per CDR3 protein. The data hold 270,000 or so distinct CDR3 sequences, with roughly 27% observed a single time. Study findings and constraints: Diversity estimates drawn from one million T cells were deemed underestimates.

The CDR3 length is 17 residues. Trimming at V came to 1 base and at J to 2 bases, leaving 9 bases not matched to a gene. CDR1 SEHNR and CDR2 FQNEAQ come from the germline V gene (reference sequence). This clonotype was seen ten or more times. Its antigen is still unknown. Sequencing was performed on blood. The chain joins TRBV7-9 to TRBJ2-7; TRBD2 matches at 9 bases. This sequence was found in a woman between 70 and 85 years old in good health. The CDR3 region is CASSLGGPREGPYEQYF. Here the CDR3 DNA reads TGTGCCAGCAGCTTAGGGGGTCCGCGGGAGGGCCCCTACGAGCAGTACTTC.